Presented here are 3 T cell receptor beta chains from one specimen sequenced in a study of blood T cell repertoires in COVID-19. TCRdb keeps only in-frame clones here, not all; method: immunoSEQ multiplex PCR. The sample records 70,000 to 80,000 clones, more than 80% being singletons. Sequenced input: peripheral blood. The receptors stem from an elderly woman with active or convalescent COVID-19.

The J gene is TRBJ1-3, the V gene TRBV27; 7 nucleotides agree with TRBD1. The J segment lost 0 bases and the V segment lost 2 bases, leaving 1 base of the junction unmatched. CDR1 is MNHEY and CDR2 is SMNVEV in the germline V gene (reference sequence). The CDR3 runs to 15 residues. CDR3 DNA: TGTGCCAGCAGTTTAGAGGGGGCCTCTGGAAACACCATATATTTT. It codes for CASSLEGASGNTIYF.

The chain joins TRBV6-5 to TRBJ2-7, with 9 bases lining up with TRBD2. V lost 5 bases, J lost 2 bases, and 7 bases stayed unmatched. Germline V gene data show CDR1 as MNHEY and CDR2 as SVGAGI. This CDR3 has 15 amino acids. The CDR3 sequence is CASSPPAGGAYEQYF. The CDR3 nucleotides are TGTGCCAGCAGTCCCCCAGCGGGGGGCGCCTACGAGCAGTACTTC.

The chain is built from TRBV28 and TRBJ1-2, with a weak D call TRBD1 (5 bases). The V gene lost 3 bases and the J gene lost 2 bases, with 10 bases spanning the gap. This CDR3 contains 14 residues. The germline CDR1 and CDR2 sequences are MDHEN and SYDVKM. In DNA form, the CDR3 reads TGTGCCAGCAGTTTCCAGGGAGGGAACTATGGCTACACCTTC. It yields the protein CASSFQGGNYGYTF.